This TCR beta chain was sequenced during a study of blood T cells in healthy people across ages. Germline CDR1 is SGHNT and CDR2 is YYREEE (reference sequence). Between the trimmed V and J ends, which lost 4 bases and 3 bases, there was a span of 10 bases. This CDR3 is built from 13 residues. For the second PCR, which ran for roughly 6 to 12 cycles, a sample-barcoded 5' primer and a J-beta primer mix were used. Each cDNA was tagged by a template-switch adaptor containing 12 random nucleotides. TCRdb re-called the 5' RACE reads through MiXCR, storing one row per CDR3 protein. This sample has roughly 1.6 million distinct CDR3 sequences; roughly a third occur once, and the top ten carry around 11%.

The clonotype was recovered from a woman aged 30 to 39 in good health. The chain uses TRBV5-4 and TRBJ2-5; D call uncertain. The source material was blood. The CDR3 here is CASSNGAKETQYF. CDR3 sequence (DNA): TGTGCCAGCAGCAACGGAGCTAAAGAGACCCAGTACTTC.